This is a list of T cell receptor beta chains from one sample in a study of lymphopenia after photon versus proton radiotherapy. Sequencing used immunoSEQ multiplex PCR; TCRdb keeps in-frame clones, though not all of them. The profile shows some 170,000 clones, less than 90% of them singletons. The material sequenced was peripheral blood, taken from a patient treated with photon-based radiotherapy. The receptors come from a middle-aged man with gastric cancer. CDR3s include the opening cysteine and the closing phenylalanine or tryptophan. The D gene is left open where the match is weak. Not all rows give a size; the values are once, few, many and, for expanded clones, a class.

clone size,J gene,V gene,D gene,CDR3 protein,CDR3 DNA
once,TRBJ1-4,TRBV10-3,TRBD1,CAISESETGGREKLFF,TGTGCCATCAGTGAGTCGGAAACAGGGGGTAGGGAAAAACTGTTTTTT
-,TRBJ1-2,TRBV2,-,CASRGATYGYTF,TGTGCCAGCAGAGGAGCCACCTATGGCTACACCTTC
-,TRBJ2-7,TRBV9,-,CASTPGGRPVYEQYF,TGTGCCAGCACCCCCGGGGGACGCCCCGTCTACGAGCAGTACTTC
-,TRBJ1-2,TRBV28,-,CASLADAANGYTF,TGTGCCAGCTTGGCGGACGCGGCCAATGGCTACACCTTC
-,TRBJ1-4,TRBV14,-,CASSRDINEKLFF,TGTGCCAGCAGCCGGGATATTAATGAAAAACTGTTTTTT
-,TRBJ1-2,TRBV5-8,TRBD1,CASSPRTGEVGYTF,TGTGCCAGCAGCCCCCGGACAGGGGAGGTAGGCTACACCTTC
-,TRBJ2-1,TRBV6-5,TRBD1,CASSIGTGDNEQFF,TGTGCCAGCAGCATAGGGACAGGGGACAATGAGCAGTTCTTC
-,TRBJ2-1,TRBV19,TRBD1,CASSITRDRYYNEQFF,TGTGCCAGTAGTATCACCCGGGACAGATATTACAATGAGCAGTTCTTC
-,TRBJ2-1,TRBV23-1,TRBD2,CASSQGLLAWRNEQFF,TGCGCCAGCAGTCAGGGGTTACTAGCGTGGAGGAATGAGCAGTTCTTC
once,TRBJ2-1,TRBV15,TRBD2,CATSRDRAGGPYNEQFF,TGTGCCACCAGCAGAGATAGGGCGGGAGGGCCCTACAATGAGCAGTTCTTC
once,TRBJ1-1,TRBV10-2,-,CASREGLMNTEAFF,TGCGCCAGCAGGGAGGGGTTAATGAACACTGAAGCTTTCTTT
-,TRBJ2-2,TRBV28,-,CASSVQETGELFF,TGTGCCAGCAGTGTACAAGAGACCGGGGAGCTGTTTTTT
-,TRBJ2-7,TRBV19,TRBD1,CASSIRTGPYEQYF,TGTGCCAGTAGTATCCGGACAGGGCCCTACGAGCAGTACTTC
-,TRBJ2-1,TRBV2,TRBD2,CASKIAGSTEQFF,TGTGCCAGCAAAATAGCGGGATCGACTGAGCAGTTCTTC
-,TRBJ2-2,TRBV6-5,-,CASREGATGELFF,TGTGCCAGCAGGGAGGGCGCCACCGGGGAGCTGTTTTTT
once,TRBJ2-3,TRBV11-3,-,CASSSLGGDTDTQYF,TGTGCCAGCAGCTCCCTGGGGGGAGACACAGATACGCAGTATTTT
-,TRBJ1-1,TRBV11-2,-,CASSHRGAGKGGEAFF,TGTGCCAGCAGCCATCGAGGGGCAGGGAAAGGAGGTGAAGCTTTCTTT
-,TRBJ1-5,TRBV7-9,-,CASSLAGRDNQPQHF,TGTGCCAGCAGCTTAGCAGGCAGGGACAATCAGCCCCAGCATTTT
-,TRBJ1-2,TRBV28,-,CASSLGTIGSYGYTF,TGTGCCAGCAGTTTAGGGACCATTGGAAGCTATGGCTACACCTTC
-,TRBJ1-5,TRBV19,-,CASSSNRDTILYSNQPQHF,TGTGCCAGTAGTAGCAACCGGGACACAATTCTCTATAGCAATCAGCCCCAGCATTTT
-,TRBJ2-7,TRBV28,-,CASSFPSIRRSPSAYEQYF,TGTGCCAGCAGTTTTCCCAGCATCCGACGGAGCCCATCGGCCTACGAGCAGTACTTC
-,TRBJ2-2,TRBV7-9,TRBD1,CASSDLPGQGALTGELFF,TGTGCCAGCAGCGACCTCCCGGGACAGGGGGCCCTGACCGGGGAGCTGTTTTTT
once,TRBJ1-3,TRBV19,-,CASRDSAGGNTIYF,TGTGCCAGTAGAGACTCCGCGGGGGGAAACACCATATATTTT
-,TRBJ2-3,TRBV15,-,CATSRERATGTDTQYF,TGTGCCACCAGCAGAGAACGGGCCACAGGGACAGATACGCAGTATTTT
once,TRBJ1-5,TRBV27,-,CASSLFQDNSNQPQHF,TGTGCCAGCAGTTTATTTCAGGATAATAGCAATCAGCCCCAGCATTTT
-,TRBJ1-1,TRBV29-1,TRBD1,CSVYRDRGPTEAFF,TGCAGCGTTTACCGGGACAGGGGGCCCACTGAAGCTTTCTTT
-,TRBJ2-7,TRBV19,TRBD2,CASSMRSGRAHEQYF,TGTGCCAGTAGTATGAGGAGCGGGAGGGCCCACGAGCAGTACTTC
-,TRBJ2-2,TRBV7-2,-,CASSLVRRGSGELFF,TGTGCCAGCAGCTTAGTCAGGAGGGGGAGCGGGGAGCTGTTTTTT
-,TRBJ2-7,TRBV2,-,CASSEFTAGEQYF,TGTGCCAGCAGTGAATTCACAGCCGGCGAGCAGTACTTC
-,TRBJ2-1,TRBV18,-,CASSHEMEGNEQFF,TGTGCCAGCTCACACGAGATGGAGGGCAATGAGCAGTTCTTC
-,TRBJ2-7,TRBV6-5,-,CASGREGGYEQYF,TGTGCCAGCGGACGTGAGGGCGGATACGAGCAGTACTTC
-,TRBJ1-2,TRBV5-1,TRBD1,CASSLGTARPGPQNSYGYTF,TGCGCCAGCAGCCTCGGGACAGCGCGACCGGGACCCCAAAACTCGTATGGCTACACCTTC
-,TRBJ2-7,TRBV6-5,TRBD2,CASSPGLAGAEQYF,TGTGCCAGCAGCCCCGGACTAGCGGGGGCAGAGCAGTACTTC
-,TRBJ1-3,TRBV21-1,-,CASSKGGAILSANTIYF,TGTGCCAGCAGCAAAGGGGGGGCAATCTTAAGCGCAAACACCATATATTTT
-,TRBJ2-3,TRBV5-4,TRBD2,CASSLSLQRGPTDTQYF,TGTGCCAGCAGCTTGAGCCTCCAGCGGGGGCCCACAGATACGCAGTATTTT
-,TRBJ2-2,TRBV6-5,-,CASSYGYGELFF,TGTGCCAGCAGTTACGGCTACGGGGAGCTGTTTTTT
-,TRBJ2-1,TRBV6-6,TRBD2,CASMSSGRGNEQFF,TGTGCCAGCATGTCTAGCGGGAGAGGGAATGAGCAGTTCTTC